A selection of T cell receptor beta chains follows, all from one sample in a study of cytomegalovirus exposure and HLA in healthy donors. TCRdb's table, derived via immunoSEQ multiplex PCR, lists solely in-frame clones and lacks some. Altogether under 150,000 clones are present, 73% being singletons, with the ten largest covering 1% to 1.5%. Sequencing was done on a sample of PBMCs. These receptors all stem from a woman between 40 and 55 years old in good health and CMV-seronegative. The CDR3 runs from the conserved cysteine through the conserved F or W. Each record gives: clone size, V gene, D gene, J gene, CDR3 protein, CDR3 DNA. The D gene is left open where the match is weak. The listing skips clone size in some rows; elsewhere it reads once, few, many or a size class.

.	TRBV10-3	.	TRBJ2-1	CAISTPRETSNEQFF	TGTGCCATCTCCACCCCACGTGAGACTAGCAATGAGCAGTTCTTC
.	TRBV11-1	TRBD1	TRBJ2-7	CASSLAKDRFPYEQYF	TGTGCCAGCAGCTTAGCAAAGGACAGGTTTCCCTACGAGCAGTACTTC
.	TRBV15	TRBD1	TRBJ2-1	CATSGEQGIRSYNEQFF	TGTGCCACCAGCGGAGAACAGGGGATTCGGTCCTACAATGAGCAGTTCTTC
.	TRBV5-6	.	TRBJ1-1	CASSFGADSLNTEAFF	TGTGCCAGCAGCTTCGGAGCGGACAGTTTGAACACTGAAGCTTTCTTT
few	TRBV29-1	.	TRBJ2-1	CSADNEQFF	TGCAGCGCGGACAATGAGCAGTTCTTC
once	TRBV27	.	TRBJ1-2	CASSFRLGGMISYTF	TGTGCCAGCAGTTTCCGTCTGGGGGGAATGATTAGCTACACCTTC
few	TRBV2	.	TRBJ1-6	CASIGYRDYPLHF	TGTGCCAGCATTGGTTACAGGGATTACCCCCTCCACTTT
.	TRBV6-5	TRBD1	TRBJ1-2	CASTLQIGDREGYTF	TGTGCCAGCACCTTACAGATAGGGGACAGGGAGGGCTACACCTTC
.	TRBV28	.	TRBJ1-4	CASSPPPREKLFF	TGTGCCAGCAGTCCCCCGCCCAGGGAAAAACTGTTTTTT
.	TRBV5-6	.	TRBJ1-6	CASSLVEDTYNSPLHF	TGTGCCAGCAGCTTAGTAGAAGATACCTATAATTCACCCCTCCACTTT
.	TRBV14	TRBD2	TRBJ2-1	CASSQVGGAYNEQFF	TGTGCCAGCAGCCAAGTCGGGGGGGCCTACAATGAGCAGTTCTTC
.	TRBV2	TRBD1	TRBJ1-1	CASSLDREGEAFF	TGTGCCAGCAGTTTGGACAGGGAGGGTGAAGCTTTCTTT
.	TRBV9	TRBD1	TRBJ2-1	CASSERGQGYNEQFF	TGTGCCAGCAGCGAGCGGGGACAGGGGTACAATGAGCAGTTCTTC
.	TRBV18	.	TRBJ1-5	CASSPYSNQPQHF	TGTGCCAGCTCACCTTACTCCAATCAGCCCCAGCATTTT
.	TRBV9	TRBD2	TRBJ2-1	CASSALSGSHYNEQFF	TGTGCCAGCAGCGCCCTTAGCGGGAGCCATTACAATGAGCAGTTCTTC
few	TRBV6-1	.	TRBJ2-3	CASSEFGRDTDTQYF	TGTGCCAGCAGTGAATTCGGCAGGGACACAGATACGCAGTATTTT
.	TRBV12-5	TRBD1	TRBJ1-2	CASGLGQDYGYTF	TGTGCTAGTGGCCTGGGACAGGACTATGGCTACACCTTC
few	TRBV5-1	TRBD1	TRBJ1-1	CASSPDRGTEAFF	TGCGCCAGCAGCCCGGACAGGGGCACTGAAGCTTTCTTT
.	TRBV7-3	TRBD1	TRBJ2-1	CASSPPGTVPYNEQFF	TGTGCCAGCAGCCCTCCCGGGACAGTCCCCTACAATGAGCAGTTCTTC
.	TRBV6-5	.	TRBJ1-1	CASSYSRGTEAFF	TGTGCCAGCAGTTATAGTAGGGGCACTGAAGCTTTCTTT
.	TRBV5-1	TRBD1	TRBJ1-4	CASSLNRGPNEKLFF	TGCGCCAGCAGCTTAAACAGGGGACCTAATGAAAAACTGTTTTTT
few	TRBV7-3	TRBD1	TRBJ1-1	CASSLGQGNTEAFF	TGTGCCAGCAGCTTAGGACAGGGGAACACTGAAGCTTTCTTT
few	TRBV5-1	TRBD1	TRBJ1-6	CASSSDRGHDSPLHF	TGCGCCAGCAGCTCGGACAGGGGGCATGATTCACCCCTCCACTTT
.	TRBV7-9	TRBD1	TRBJ1-1	CASSLANLRGRRVSEAFF	TGTGCCAGCAGCTTAGCCAACCTCAGGGGGAGGCGGGTCTCTGAAGCTTTCTTT
.	TRBV4-3	.	TRBJ2-3	CASSQSPPRGAGDTQYF	TGCGCCAGCAGCCAATCCCCCCCTCGGGGGGCCGGAGATACGCAGTATTTT
.	TRBV6-5	TRBD1	TRBJ1-1	CASRIRQGYTEAFF	TGTGCCAGCAGGATAAGACAGGGCTACACTGAAGCTTTCTTT
few	TRBV5-1	TRBD1	TRBJ2-3	CASSLELMGTGTDTQYF	TGCGCCAGCAGCTTGGAATTGATGGGGACAGGCACAGATACGCAGTATTTT
.	TRBV7-2	TRBD2	TRBJ2-5	CASSSTWTSGVETQYF	TGTGCCAGCAGCTCTACTTGGACTAGCGGAGTGGAGACCCAGTACTTC
.	TRBV27	TRBD2	TRBJ2-6	CASRGGPTFSGANVLTF	TGTGCCAGCAGGGGAGGGCCGACGTTCTCTGGGGCCAACGTCCTGACTTTC
few	TRBV4-2	TRBD2	TRBJ2-1	CASSHDLSGVHNEQFF	TGTGCCAGCAGCCACGACCTTAGCGGGGTACACAATGAGCAGTTCTTC
.	TRBV7-2	.	TRBJ1-6	CASSFSDGGHSPLHF	TGTGCCAGCAGCTTTAGTGACGGAGGTCATTCACCCCTCCACTTT
once	TRBV4-1	.	TRBJ1-2	CASSQGRGSGDPNYGYTF	TGCGCCAGCAGCCAAGGGAGAGGCTCGGGGGACCCTAACTATGGCTACACCTTC
.	TRBV19	.	TRBJ2-3	CASSISGGPTDTQYF	TGTGCCAGTAGTATTTCGGGGGGCCCCACAGATACGCAGTATTTT
.	TRBV29-1	TRBD2	TRBJ2-3	CSVEVTSGGAGDTQYF	TGCAGCGTTGAAGTCACTAGCGGGGGGGCGGGAGATACGCAGTATTTT
.	TRBV7-2	.	TRBJ1-2	CASSRATGPTNYGYTF	TGTGCCAGTTCCCGCGCAACAGGGCCAACTAACTATGGCTACACCTTC
.	TRBV5-1	.	TRBJ1-2	CASSLFGADDGYTF	TGCGCCAGCAGCTTGTTTGGGGCGGACGATGGCTACACCTTC
.	TRBV9	.	TRBJ1-6	CASSPGTRNSPLHF	TGTGCCAGCAGCCCCGGGACACGTAATTCACCCCTCCACTTT
.	TRBV7-6	TRBD2	TRBJ2-1	CASSLGPAGGYNEQFF	TGTGCCAGCAGCTTAGGGCCAGCGGGGGGCTACAATGAGCAGTTCTTC
.	TRBV11-3	TRBD1	TRBJ2-1	CASSSRQGPYNEQFF	TGTGCCAGCAGCTCTAGACAGGGACCTTACAATGAGCAGTTCTTC
.	TRBV28	TRBD1	TRBJ1-4	CASRDPQGANEKLFF	TGTGCCAGCAGGGACCCACAGGGGGCGAATGAAAAACTGTTTTTT
once	TRBV9	TRBD1	TRBJ1-3	CASSVGQGSGNTIYF	TGTGCCAGCAGCGTGGGACAGGGCTCTGGAAACACCATATATTTT
few	TRBV6-1	TRBD1	TRBJ1-6	CASSGGQLNSPLHF	TGTGCCAGCAGTGGGGGACAGCTTAATTCACCCCTCCACTTT
few	TRBV5-1	.	TRBJ1-1	CASSSTGMDTEAFF	TGCGCCAGCAGCTCCACAGGGATGGACACTGAAGCTTTCTTT